This paragraph covers one T cell receptor (beta chain) sequence. The antigen is undetermined. The record originates from a study of cytomegalovirus exposure and HLA in healthy donors. With 60 Vbeta and 13 Jbeta primers, the PCR was carried out. Sequencing used immunoSEQ multiplex PCR; TCRdb keeps in-frame clones, though not all of them. Among 150,000 to 200,000 clones listed, around 81% were seen once. Study findings and constraints: The authors later found TCR association rates varying by HLA locus, with DRB1 most and HLA-C fewest.

Germline V gives CDR1 MGHRA, CDR2 YSYEKL. V lost 3 bases, J lost 2 bases, and 14 bases lay in between. The length of the CDR3 is 15 residues. V usage is TRBV4-1 and J usage is TRBJ2-7; perhaps TRBD1 as D (8 bases). This TCR derives from a woman under 30 in good health and CMV-seropositive. Sequenced input: PBMCs. CDR3 nucleotide sequence: TGCGCCAGCAGCCACCGAACAGGGGGGGCCTACGAGCAGTACTTC. Protein sequence: CASSHRTGGAYEQYF.